This TCR beta chain originates from a study of cytomegalovirus exposure and HLA in healthy donors. Germline loops: CDR1 SGDLS, CDR2 YYNGEE. The CDR3 runs to 15 residues. V was pared by 0 bases and J by 1 base, with 3 bases of the junction left unmatched. General study findings and limits: Within an earlier analysis, most TCR beta V segments proved productive either about 90% or about 30% of the time. A later analysis found TCR association rates differed by HLA locus, highest for DRB1 and lowest for HLA-C. Overall, under 200 TCR beta chains were annotated as cytomegalovirus-associated.

The study ran its PCR with 60 Vbeta and 13 Jbeta primers. Per the study methods: Roughly 12 million of roughly 81 million unique TCR beta chains were shared, per a later count. Sequencing used immunoSEQ multiplex PCR; TCRdb keeps in-frame clones, though not all of them. The V and J calls and clone size come from that table; D and trimming were worked out from the DNA. The record lists tens of thousands of clones, of which the ten most abundant hold 0.58%. With respect to this clone: No antigen is known for it.

Material: PBMCs. This receptor was obtained from a man aged 50-60 years in good health and CMV-seronegative. V is TRBV9 and J is TRBJ1-1, with 7 bases aligning to TRBD1. DNA of the CDR3: TGTGCCAGCAGCGTAGGTGAGGGGGCGAACACTGAAGCTTTCTTT. Translated, it gives CASSVGEGANTEAFF. Looking up the rest from reference TRBV9 and TRBJ1-1 gives the full variable domain: DSGVTQTPKHLITATGQRVTLRCSPRSGDLSVYWYQQSLDQGLQFLIQYYNGEERAKGNILERFSAQQFPDLHSELNLSSLELGDSALYFCASSVGEGANTEAFFGQGTRLTVV.